This T cell receptor (beta chain) was retrieved from a study of regulatory T cells in long-lasting Graves disease. Arm-PCR of CDR3 regions and iRepertoire HTBI primers were used to build TCR beta libraries. In the original workflow: Identification across samples found approximately 67 TRBV and fewer than 15 TRBJ segments. TCRdb fed the multiplex PCR reads into MiXCR, producing one record per CDR3 protein. Clone size and V and J calls follow TCRdb, not the original study. Of about 470,000 distinct CDR3 sequences listed, 20% to 25% are singletons. This clonotype was detected a few times. Its specificity is unknown. The V and J ends lost 0 bases and 3 bases respectively, with 14 bases between them. CDR1 is DFQATT and CDR2 is SNEGSKA in the germline V gene (reference sequence). There are 15 residues in the CDR3. Study outcomes and limitations: Persistent disease samples used TRBV28, TRBJ1-2 and TRBJ2-5 preferentially.

Time point reported: persistent/refractory GD, antithyroid drugs over 5 years with positive TRAb. From PBMCs, RNA was extracted and then used to make the TCR library. The authors drew approximately 9 milliliters of peripheral blood into EDTA tubes. The receptor was isolated from a female donor with Graves disease. V and J are TRBV20-1 and TRBJ1-1; TRBD1 might be the D (5 bases). Sequences were derived from peripheral blood mononuclear cells (PBMCs), sampled when the disease was refractory, from a patient treated with antithyroid drugs. This CDR3 reads CSARDVRAGDTEAFF. CDR3 DNA sequence: TGCAGTGCTAGAGATGTCAGGGCGGGGGACACTGAAGCTTTCTTT.